A single sample is the source of the 5 T cell receptor beta chains below, sequenced in a study of CD8 T cells in Susac syndrome. Random hexamers were used to reverse transcribe 0.5 to 1 ug of RNA. From the immunoSEQ multiplex PCR reads, TCRdb called clonotypes with MiXCR, one entry per CDR3 protein. The table includes roughly 180,000 distinct CDR3 sequences, roughly 94% detected once. Sequencing was done on a sample of CD4+ T cells from PBMCs. The receptors come from a human donor in good health.

The chain carries TRBV6-5 and TRBJ2-5; D is undetermined. CDR3 length: 15 amino acids. Per the germline V gene, CDR1 is MNHEY and CDR2 is SVGAGI. Trimming took off 0 bases at V and 5 bases at J, with 13 bases between the two ends. CDR3 coding DNA: TGTGCCAGCAGTTACTCGCGCTTATCATGGGAGACCCAGTACTTC. Translation: CASSYSRLSWETQYF.

The chain uses TRBV20-1 and TRBJ1-1; D is unresolved. The germline gives CDR1 DFQATT, CDR2 SNEGSKA (reference sequence). CDR3 length equals 13 residues. The CDR3 DNA reads as TGCAGCCCCTGGGTCTCCAGCAACACTGAAGCTTTCTTT. It yields the protein CSPWVSSNTEAFF.

For the CDR3, the DNA is TGCAGTGCTTTCCCGCAGGGAAGCGGGAATCAGCCCCAGCATTTT. Encoded protein: CSAFPQGSGNQPQHF. This chain connects TRBV20-1 to TRBJ1-5; D is perhaps TRBD1 (5 bases). Trimming left V 5 bases short and J 4 bases short, with 18 bases between. The CDR3 extends over 15 amino acids. Germline CDR1 DFQATT, CDR2 SNEGSKA (reference sequence).

V is TRBV20-1 and J is TRBJ1-4; a possible D gene is TRBD1 (6 bases). Looked up from germline, CDR1 is DFQATT and CDR2 is SNEGSKA (reference sequence). The V gene lost 5 bases and the J gene lost 8 bases, with 12 bases spanning the gap. CDR3 length equals 12 residues. CDR3 sequence (DNA): TGCAGTGCTCAACACAGGGACGAAAAACTGTTTTTT. Translating it yields CSAQHRDEKLFF.

This rearrangement joins TRBV7-2 to TRBJ2-3; weak D call: TRBD2 (6 bases). The V gene's germline CDR1 is SGHTA and CDR2 FQGNSA. The CDR3 runs to 16 residues. The V end lost 1 base, the J end lost 2 bases, and 13 bases lay between the germline ends. The CDR3: CASSLDSGQNTDTQYF. Written as DNA, the CDR3 is TGTGCCAGCAGCTTAGACAGCGGGCAGAACACAGATACGCAGTATTTT.